Shown below are 3 T cell receptor beta chains from a single sample sequenced in a study of identical twins. TCRdb independently ran MiXCR on the 5' RACE reads; one entry per CDR3 protein. Counted here are fewer than 550,000 distinct CDR3 sequences, around 15% occurring once; the ten biggest clones make up about 0.94%. These data were also reused for a study on yellow fever vaccine responses in identical twins.

Sequenced sample: CD4+ T cells sorted from blood. All receptors derive from a woman younger than 30 in good health.

The CDR3 here is CASSQVLGGGRDTQYF. The DNA for the CDR3 is TGTGCCAGCAGCCAAGTACTGGGCGGGGGTCGGGATACGCAGTATTTT. The chain links TRBV3-1 to TRBJ2-3, with 7 bases lining up with TRBD2. The CDR3 length is 16 residues. The germline gives CDR1 LGHDT, CDR2 YNNKEL (reference sequence). V was pared by 1 base and J by 6 bases, with 10 bases of the junction left unmatched.

This clonotype has a handful of counts. CDR3 sequence (DNA): TGTGCCAGCAGTTTATTGGCAAGCGAGGGAAAGACCCAGTACTTC. The encoded protein is CASSLLASEGKTQYF. The V and J genes are TRBV27 and TRBJ2-5, with D possibly being TRBD2 (5 bases). V was cut by 1 base and J by 6 bases, with 15 bases left in between. This CDR3 has 15 residues. CDR1 and CDR2 from the germline V gene are MNHEY and SMNVEV (reference sequence).

V is TRBV30 and J is TRBJ1-5; D gene ambiguous. Germline CDR1 GTSNPN, CDR2 SVGIG (reference sequence). This CDR3 contains 13 residues. V shed 5 bases and J shed 0 bases, with 8 bases lying between them. CDR3: CAWARDSNQPQHF. In nucleotides, the CDR3 is TGTGCCTGGGCGAGGGATAGCAATCAGCCCCAGCATTTT.